This T cell receptor (beta chain) originates from a study of OX40 agonist ivuxolimab in advanced cancers. Broader study findings: There was clonal expansion of CD4+ and CD8+ blood T cells by week 6 at 0.1 to 3.0 mg/kg.

For this clone: Its antigen is unknown.

The protocol was immunoSEQ multiplex PCR, while the TCRdb copy is restricted to in-frame clones and leaves out a portion. The table has tens of thousands of clones, around 77% seen once. This sample comprised CD4+ or CD8+ T cells sorted from blood, obtained in a trial of the OX40 agonist ivuxolimab. The clonotype comes from an adult with an advanced solid tumor such as melanoma, head and neck, liver or kidney cancer.

Written as DNA, the CDR3 is TGTGCCAGCAGCCAGATCACAGGGAACTATGGCTACACCTTC. As protein: CASSQITGNYGYTF. The J gene is TRBJ1-2, the V gene TRBV5-6, with a tentative D call TRBD1 (6 bases). The V end lost 4 bases, the J end lost 2 bases, and 12 bases lay between the germline ends. CDR1 SGHDT and CDR2 YYEEEE come from the germline V gene. This CDR3 has 14 amino acids.